This entry is about one TCR beta chain. The sample has other DNA sequences that encode this CDR3 too. Profiling relied on immunoSEQ multiplex PCR, and the TCRdb table lists in-frame clones only, not all of them. There are about 50,000 clones in the sample; 80% to 90% occur only once, and 12% lies in the top ten. The sample originates from a study of blood T cell repertoires in COVID-19. The sequence derives from a human donor with active COVID-19. The donor label of this sample is uncertain. What was sequenced was peripheral blood.

The CDR3 DNA follows: TGTGCCAGCAGTGAAGGGGACAGGCGCTACGAGCAGTACTTC. This sequence encodes CASSEGDRRYEQYF. This rearrangement joins TRBV6-1 to TRBJ2-7, with 8 bases lining up with TRBD1. Germline loops: CDR1 MNHNS, CDR2 SASEGT. The CDR3 totals 14 residues. V was clipped by 1 base and J by 3 bases; unmatched bases: 2.